A selection of T cell receptor beta chains follows, all from one sample in a study of T-cell memory formation after mild COVID-19. TCRdb used MiXCR to reprocess the 5' RACE reads, holding one entry per CDR3 protein. The sample carries approximately 500,000 distinct CDR3 sequences, around 27% recorded once. Sequenced sample: PBMCs or a T cell subset sorted from them (not recorded which). These receptors were collected from an adult woman who had mild COVID-19 (a few samples of this study predate the infection). Cell type and time point are not known. The CDR3 runs from the conserved cysteine through the conserved F or W. The order of the fields is clone size, D gene, J gene, V gene, CDR3 DNA, CDR3 protein. A D gene is named only where the DNA matches it firmly. Size values are once, few and many counts, or a class for expanded clones, and some rows have none.

>many|-|TRBJ2-1|TRBV20-1
TGCAGTGCCCAAGCACCGAACCACAATGAGCAGTTCTTC
CSAQAPNHNEQFF
>-|TRBD2|TRBJ2-1|TRBV6-2/TRBV6-3
TGTGCCAGCAGTCGACTAGCGGGAACAGACAATGAGCAGTTCTTC
CASSRLAGTDNEQFF
>few|-|TRBJ2-7|TRBV11-2
TGTGCCAGCAGCTTAAGGTGGAACTCCTACGAGCAGTACTTC
CASSLRWNSYEQYF
>-|-|TRBJ2-5|TRBV19
TGTGCCAGCCAAGACTGGGATGAGACCCAGTACTTC
CASQDWDETQYF
>-|-|TRBJ2-1|TRBV24-1
TGTGCCACCAGTCGCGGGTTAGAGGTAGAGGAGCAGTTCTTC
CATSRGLEVEEQFF
>once|-|TRBJ1-1|TRBV2
TGTGCCAGCATGGGGGGGGCGTTGCCTGAAGCTTTCTTT
CASMGGALPEAFF
>-|-|TRBJ1-6|TRBV27
TGTGCCAGCAGTTCCAGCTTCGTGGGTTCACCCCTCCACTTT
CASSSSFVGSPLHF
>few|TRBD2|TRBJ2-1|TRBV7-3
TGTGCCAGCAGCTTAAGCCCCCCCCTGCGGGAGGACGATGAGCAGTTCTTC
CASSLSPPLREDDEQFF
>few|-|TRBJ2-2|TRBV7-6
TGTGCCAGCAGCTTAGGGGAGTTCCGCACCGGGGAGCTGTTTTTT
CASSLGEFRTGELFF
>few|-|TRBJ2-7|TRBV29-1
TGCAGCGTTGCCCGCGGCGACGAGCAGTACTTC
CSVARGDEQYF
>few|TRBD1|TRBJ2-1|TRBV5-1
TGCGCCAGCACCACCGGACAGGGTGCCTACAATGAGCAGTTCTTC
CASTTGQGAYNEQFF
>few|TRBD2|TRBJ2-7|TRBV7-2
TGTGCCAGCAGCTGGGGCCCGGGACTAGCGGGAGGCAGCCACGAGCAGTACTTC
CASSWGPGLAGGSHEQYF
>-|TRBD1|TRBJ2-1|TRBV11-1
TGTGCCAGCAGTTATGTCACAGGGGGCAATGAGCAGTTCTTC
CASSYVTGGNEQFF
>-|TRBD1|TRBJ2-7|TRBV6-5
TGTGCCAGCAGTCCCGGGACAGGGGTTTTCGAGCAGTACTTC
CASSPGTGVFEQYF
>few|TRBD2|TRBJ2-1|TRBV20-1
TGCAGTGCTAGTAGAGGACTAGCGGGCAATGAGCAGTTCTTC
CSASRGLAGNEQFF
>-|-|TRBJ1-2|TRBV18
TGTGCCAGCTCACCACTAGACAGCTATGGCTACACCTTC
CASSPLDSYGYTF
>few|-|TRBJ2-2|TRBV7-8
TGTGCCAGCAGCTTAAATAGGAGGGACACCGGGGAGCTGTTTTTT
CASSLNRRDTGELFF
>-|-|TRBJ2-1|TRBV20-1
TGCAGTGCTTGCCGCGAGGGGAGGCCCTACAATGAGCAGTTCTTC
CSACREGRPYNEQFF
>-|-|TRBJ1-2|TRBV12-3/TRBV12-4
TGTGCCAGCAGTTTACCCAGCCGGGGCTACACCTTC
CASSLPSRGYTF
>few|-|TRBJ2-7|TRBV6-1
TGTGCCAGCAGCTGGTACGCCGCGGGTACCTACGAGCAGTACTTC
CASSWYAAGTYEQYF
>-|-|TRBJ1-3|TRBV7-9
TGTGCCAGCAGCACTCTAGTACAGGATGGAAACACCATATATTTT
CASSTLVQDGNTIYF
>once|-|TRBJ1-2|TRBV5-1
TGCGCCAGCAGCAAGACACCCGAGGATTATGGCTACACCTTC
CASSKTPEDYGYTF
>-|-|TRBJ2-2|TRBV20-1
TGCAGTGCTAGTGAGGAGGAAAGGGGCGGGGAGCTGATTTTT
CSASEEERGGELIF
>-|-|TRBJ1-6|TRBV6-1
TGTGCCAGCAAGGGACACAAATATAATTCACCCCTCCACTTT
CASKGHKYNSPLHF
>-|-|TRBJ2-2|TRBV15
TGTGCCACCAGCAGTAGTCTCGGTGTCGTAAACACCGGGGAGCTGTTTTTT
CATSSSLGVVNTGELFF
>-|-|TRBJ2-1|TRBV29-1
TGCAGCGACTGGGACGGATCTCACAATGAGCAGTTCTTC
CSDWDGSHNEQFF
>-|-|TRBJ2-1|TRBV18
TGTGCCAGCTCACCAGAGGGAGCGCGACTCTACAATGAGCAGTTCTTC
CASSPEGARLYNEQFF